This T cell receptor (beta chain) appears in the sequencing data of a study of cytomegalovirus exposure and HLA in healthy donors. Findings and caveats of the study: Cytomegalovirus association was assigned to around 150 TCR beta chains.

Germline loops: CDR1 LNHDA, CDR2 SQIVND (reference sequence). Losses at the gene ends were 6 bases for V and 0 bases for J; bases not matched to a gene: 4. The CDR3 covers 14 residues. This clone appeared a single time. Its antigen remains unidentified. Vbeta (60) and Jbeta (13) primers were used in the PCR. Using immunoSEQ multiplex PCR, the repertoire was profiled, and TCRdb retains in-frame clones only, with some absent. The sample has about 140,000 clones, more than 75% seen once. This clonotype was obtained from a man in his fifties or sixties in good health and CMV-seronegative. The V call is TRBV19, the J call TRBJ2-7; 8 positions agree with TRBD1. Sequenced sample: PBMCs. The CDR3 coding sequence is TGTGCCAGTAGCCGGACAGGGTCCTCCTACGAGCAGTACTTC. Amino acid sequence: CASSRTGSSYEQYF.